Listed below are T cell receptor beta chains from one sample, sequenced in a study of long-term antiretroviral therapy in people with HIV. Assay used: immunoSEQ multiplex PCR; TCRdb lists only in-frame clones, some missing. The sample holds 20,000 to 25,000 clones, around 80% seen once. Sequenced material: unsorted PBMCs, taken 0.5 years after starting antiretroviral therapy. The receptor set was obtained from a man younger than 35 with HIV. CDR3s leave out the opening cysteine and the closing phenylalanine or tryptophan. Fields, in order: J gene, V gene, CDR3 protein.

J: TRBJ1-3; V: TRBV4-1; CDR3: ASNSGNTIY
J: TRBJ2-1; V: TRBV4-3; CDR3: ASSQGGSSYNEQF
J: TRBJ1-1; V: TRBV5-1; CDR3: ASSLSVTQGAPEAF
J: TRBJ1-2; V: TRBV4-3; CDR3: ASSQNVGGRDYGYT
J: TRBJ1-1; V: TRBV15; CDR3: ATTPRGLNTEAF
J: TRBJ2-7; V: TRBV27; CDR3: ASSLVGAGEGYEQY
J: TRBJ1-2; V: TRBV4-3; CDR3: ASSPIQGPYGYT
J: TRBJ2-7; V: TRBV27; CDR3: ASSPDRDRDYEQY
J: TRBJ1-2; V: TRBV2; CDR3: ASSVGWSGQYGYT
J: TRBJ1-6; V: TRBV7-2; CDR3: ASSLNRGDNSPLH
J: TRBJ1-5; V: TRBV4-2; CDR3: ASSQDGQSSYSNQPQH
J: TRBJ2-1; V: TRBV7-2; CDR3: ASSLGGTASNEQF
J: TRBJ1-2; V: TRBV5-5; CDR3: ASSIRQAAFYGYT
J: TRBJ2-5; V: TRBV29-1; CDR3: SVDQVGWYN
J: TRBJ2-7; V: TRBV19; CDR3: ASSITGTRLEQY
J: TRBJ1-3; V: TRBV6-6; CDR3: ASTITSGNTIY
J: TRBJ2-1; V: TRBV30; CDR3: AWGGAVYNEQF
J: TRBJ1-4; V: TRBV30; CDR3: AWSVLGQQGPNEKLF
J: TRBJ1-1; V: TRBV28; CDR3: ASSLNRGRFMNTEAF
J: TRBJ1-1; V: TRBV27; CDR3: ASSLSSRGSTEAF
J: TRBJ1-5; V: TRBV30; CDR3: AWSAPTGPNQPQH
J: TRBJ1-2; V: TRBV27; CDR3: ASSFGSGGGYT
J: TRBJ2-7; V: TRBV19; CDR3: ASPGTDSYEQY
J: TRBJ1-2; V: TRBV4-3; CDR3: ASSQDGGTYGYT
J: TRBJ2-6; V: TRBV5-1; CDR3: ASSSRQGGIGANVLT
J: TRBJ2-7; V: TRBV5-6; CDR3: ASSLVQGYEQY
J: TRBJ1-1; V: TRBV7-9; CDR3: ASSPSAPVTEAF
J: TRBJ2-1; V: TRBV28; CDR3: ASSFGGTTLHNEQF
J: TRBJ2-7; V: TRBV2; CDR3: ASHYGTETTYEQY
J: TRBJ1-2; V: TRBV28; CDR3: ASSMEGIYYGYT
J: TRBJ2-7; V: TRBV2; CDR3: ASRPSSYEQY
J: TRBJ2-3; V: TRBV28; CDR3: ASSGDRGRGDTQY
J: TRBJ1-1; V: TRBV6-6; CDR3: ASSKTAMNTEAF
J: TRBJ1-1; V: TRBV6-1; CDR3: ASSPLGSAEAF
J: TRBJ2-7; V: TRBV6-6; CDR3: ASKPGTGGFNEQY
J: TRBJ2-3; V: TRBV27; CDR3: ASSSLLAGGTDTQY
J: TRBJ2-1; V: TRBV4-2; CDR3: ASSQHSGRVEQF
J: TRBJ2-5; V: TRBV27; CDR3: ASSEIAGEETQY
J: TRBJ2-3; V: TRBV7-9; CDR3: ASSNPGLAATDTQY
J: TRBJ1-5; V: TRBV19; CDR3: ASSASGFSNQPQH
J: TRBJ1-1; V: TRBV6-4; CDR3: ASKLGVKTGEAF
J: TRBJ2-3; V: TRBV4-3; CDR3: ASSQGQGRTDTQY
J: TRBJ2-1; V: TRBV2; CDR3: ASRWRDYNEQF
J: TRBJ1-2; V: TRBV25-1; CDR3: ASSDPGYGYT
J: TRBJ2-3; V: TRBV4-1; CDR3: ASSKTGWDTQY
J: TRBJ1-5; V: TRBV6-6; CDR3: ASSWGKQGANQPQH
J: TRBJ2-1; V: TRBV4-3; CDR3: ASSQDGGLAGVSEQF
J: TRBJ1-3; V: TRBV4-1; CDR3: ASSQNRGSGNTIY
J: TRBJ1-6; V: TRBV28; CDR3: ASSLSHGNSPLH